This entry features one T cell receptor beta chain sequence. The source of the sample is a study of cytomegalovirus exposure and HLA in healthy donors. The CDR3 spans 13 residues. Germline CDR1 reads SNHLY; CDR2 reads FYNNEI. V lost 8 bases and J lost 5; bases outside the gene matches: 5. The PCR used 60 Vbeta and 13 Jbeta primers. Data came from immunoSEQ multiplex PCR; TCRdb stores just in-frame clones and leaves some out. The sample shows under 150,000 clones, roughly 65% of them seen only once. The sequence came from a man in his 60s in good health and CMV-seronegative. The J gene is TRBJ2-5, the V gene TRBV2; 10 positions agree with TRBD1. The sample comprised PBMCs. CDR3 loop: CASRTGGWETQYF. CDR3 sequence (DNA): TGTGCCAGCCGGACAGGGGGATGGGAGACCCAGTACTTC.